This T cell receptor (beta chain) was documented in a study of blood T cell repertoires in COVID-19. Some clones are missing from TCRdb's copy, which holds only in-frame ones; the method was immunoSEQ multiplex PCR. The sample holds under 200,000 clones, 80% seen once. This clonotype was obtained from an older man with active or convalescent COVID-19. Sequenced input: peripheral blood.

CDR3 in DNA: TGTGCCAGTAGTATCCACAGGGTCTCTGGAAACACCATATATTTT. Protein product: CASSIHRVSGNTIYF. This chain uses TRBV19 with TRBJ1-3; maybe TRBD1 (6 bases). The V end was cut by 3 bases, the J end by 0 bases, with 9 bases between. The CDR3 covers 15 residues. Germline V gene sequence: CDR1 LNHDA, CDR2 SQIVND (reference sequence).